This TCR beta chain came from a study of post-analysis software for immune sequencing data. Study details: Included courses were relapsing-remitting and secondary progressive multiple sclerosis; progressive-relapsing multiple sclerosis was also included. Overall study findings and caveats: Samples from one preparation batch, clustered by F measure, grouped strongly together. Roughly 5 TRBV segments, TRBV5-6, TRBV5-1 and TRBV20-1 among them, were found more frequent in patients than controls. Normalized Chao1 diversity was significantly lower in multiple sclerosis patients than in controls.

Germline V CDR1 and CDR2: SQVTM, ANQGSEA. V was clipped by 5 bases and J by 4 bases; unmatched bases: 8. CDR3 length: 14 residues. With regard to this clonotype: The antigen is undetermined.

Unique molecular identifiers were present in the TCR beta cDNA libraries. TCRdb reprocessed the PCR reads via MiXCR and lists one record per CDR3 protein. The data contain some 690,000 distinct CDR3 sequences, more than 50% of them singletons. The sequenced sample was blood. This clonotype was obtained from a girl between 2 and 10 years old with multiple sclerosis. The V gene is TRBV29-1, the J gene TRBJ2-7; the match to TRBD2 covers 10 bases. DNA for the CDR3: TGCAGCGTTTTGTTTGCTAGCGGGAGTTACGAGCAGTACTTC. Its protein product is CSVLFASGSYEQYF.